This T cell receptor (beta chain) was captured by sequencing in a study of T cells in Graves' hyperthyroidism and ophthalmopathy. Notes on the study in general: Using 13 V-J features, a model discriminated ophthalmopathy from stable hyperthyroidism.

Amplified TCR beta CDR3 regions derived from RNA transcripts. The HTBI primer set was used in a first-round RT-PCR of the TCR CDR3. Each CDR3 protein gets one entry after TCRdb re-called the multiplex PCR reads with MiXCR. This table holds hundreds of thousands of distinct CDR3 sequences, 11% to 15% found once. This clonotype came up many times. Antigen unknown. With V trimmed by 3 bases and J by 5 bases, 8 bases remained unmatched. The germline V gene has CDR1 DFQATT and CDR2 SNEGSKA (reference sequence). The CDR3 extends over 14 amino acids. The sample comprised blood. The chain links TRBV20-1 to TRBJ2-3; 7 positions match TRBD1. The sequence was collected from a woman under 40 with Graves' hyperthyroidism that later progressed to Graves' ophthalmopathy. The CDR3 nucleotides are TGCAGTGCTAGGAATGTCGGGACAGAAGATACGCAGTATTTT. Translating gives CSARNVGTEDTQYF.